This T cell receptor (beta chain) came from a study of beta chain features in type 1 diabetes. Reverse transcription of all isolated RNA meant that expressed TCRB transcripts were sequenced. The protocol was immunoSEQ multiplex PCR, while the TCRdb copy is restricted to in-frame clones and leaves out a portion. The sample comprises around 450,000 clones, around 10% of which are singletons, and approximately 0.05% rests with the top ten. Germline assignment: CDR1 LGHNA and CDR2 YSLEER. The CDR3 consists of 14 residues. The germline V and J ends were trimmed by 3 bases and 9 bases, with 15 bases remaining between them. One heparinised blood draw, averaging about 0.11 L, came from each donor.

The receptor was derived from a woman between 18 and 29 years old in good health. The V and J genes are TRBV4-3 and TRBJ2-1; TRBD1 might be the D (5 bases). Sequencing was performed on naive CD4+ T cells from blood. CDR3 protein: CASSHSVGASEQFF. CDR3 DNA: TGCGCCAGCAGCCACAGCGTAGGGGCCAGTGAGCAGTTCTTC.